This T cell receptor beta chain was documented in a study of T cell responses to AZD1222 COVID-19 vaccine. Study-wide results and caveats: The breadth and depth of Spike-specific TCRs increased once two AZD1222 doses had been given.

In the case of this clone: Its target is not known.

The data were produced by immunoSEQ multiplex PCR, yet TCRdb's version contains in-frame clones alone and is incomplete. The sample has some 100,000 clones, 80% to 90% seen once. Germline CDR1 and CDR2: ENHRY and SYGVKD. Trimming cost V 6 bases and J 3 bases, with 9 bases left between them. The CDR3 is 12 amino acids. The J gene is TRBJ2-7, the V gene TRBV10-3; a weak D match, TRBD1 (6 bases). Source: peripheral blood, taken on day 0 of AZD1222 vaccination. This sequence was found in an adult in good health. This chain's CDR3 is CAISGTLYEQYF. Written as DNA, the CDR3 is TGTGCCATCAGCGGGACACTCTACGAGCAGTACTTC.